The 14 T cell receptor beta chains listed next were all sequenced from one sample in a study of chemoradiotherapy in HPV16-positive cancers. Assay used: immunoSEQ multiplex PCR; TCRdb lists only in-frame clones, some missing. This table has some 17,000 clones, roughly 90% appearing once. This specimen was blood, taken from a patient who underwent chemoradiotherapy. Receptors were obtained from a human donor with HPV-associated anogenital cancer.

The chain employs TRBV9 and TRBJ2-3, with 11 bases aligning to TRBD2. CDR1 and CDR2 (germline): SGDLS, YYNGEE. V lost 4 bases to trimming and J lost 2 bases; unmatched junction nucleotides: 3. This CDR3 has 15 amino acids. CDR3 protein: CASSLSGGATDTQYF. In DNA form, the CDR3 reads TGTGCCAGCAGCCTTAGCGGGGGGGCCACAGATACGCAGTATTTT.

The chain carries TRBV7-9 and TRBJ2-3; D gene ambiguous. The CDR3 has 15 amino acids. The germline V and J ends were trimmed by 3 bases and 1 base, with 11 bases remaining between them. Per the germline V gene, CDR1 is SEHNR and CDR2 is FQNEAQ (reference sequence). The CDR3 sequence: CASSFGGMGTDTQYF. CDR3 DNA: TGTGCCAGCAGCTTCGGTGGGATGGGCACAGATACGCAGTATTTT.

V gene TRBV25-1 combines with J gene TRBJ1-6, with 10 positions matching TRBD1. CDR1 and CDR2 (germline): MGHDK, SYGVNS. V was clipped by 6 bases and J by 10 bases; unmatched bases: 12. This CDR3 comprises 16 residues. CDR3 sequence: CASSSEGTGVSSPLHF. CDR3 bases: TGTGCCAGCAGCAGCGAAGGGACAGGGGTAAGCTCACCCCTCCACTTT. The full variable domain, with the rest looked up from reference TRBV25-1 and TRBJ1-6, is EADIYQTPRYLVIGTGKKITLECSQTMGHDKMYWYQQDPGMELHLIHYSYGVNSTEKGDLSSESTVSRIRTEHFPLTLESARPSHTSQYLCASSSEGTGVSSPLHFGNGTRLTVT.

The chain carries TRBV7-9 and TRBJ2-1, with 8 bases that match TRBD1. With 5 bases clipped from V and 7 bases from J, the junction kept 13 bases outside the gene matches. Germline CDR1 is SEHNR and CDR2 is FQNEAQ (reference sequence). This CDR3 has 16 amino acids. The CDR3 is CASSHHRQGTFNEQFF. CDR3 DNA sequence: TGTGCCAGCAGCCACCATCGACAGGGGACATTTAATGAGCAGTTCTTC.

The chain combines TRBV4-1 with TRBJ1-6; D is ambiguous. V was clipped by 1 base and J by 4 bases, with 8 bases between them. CDR1 and CDR2 (germline): MGHRA, YSYEKL. This CDR3 spans 15 amino acids. CDR3 sequence: CASSQVEGYNSPLHF. In nucleotides, the CDR3 is TGCGCCAGCAGCCAAGTAGAGGGTTATAATTCACCCCTCCACTTT.

V and J are TRBV19 and TRBJ1-1; 10 bases are shared with TRBD1. The CDR3 is made up of 15 amino acids. Germline lookup yields CDR1 LNHDA and CDR2 SQIVND (reference sequence). J was trimmed by 1 base and V by 6 bases; bases with no gene match: 5. For the CDR3, the DNA is TGTGCCAGTAGCGACGGACAGGGGGGGAACACTGAAGCTTTCTTT. Encoded protein: CASSDGQGGNTEAFF.

The gene calls are TRBV5-1 and TRBJ1-1, with D perhaps matching TRBD1 (5 bases). V was pared by 4 bases and J by 0 bases, with 7 bases between. The germline V gene has CDR1 SGHRS and CDR2 YFSETQ. The CDR3 length is 13 residues. As DNA, the CDR3 is TGCGCCAGCAGCATGGGGGTGAACACTGAAGCTTTCTTT. Translated, it gives CASSMGVNTEAFF. The whole variable domain, remainder taken from reference TRBV5-1 and TRBJ1-1, is KAGVTQTPRYLIKTRGQQVTLSCSPISGHRSVSWYQQTPGQGLQFLFEYFSETQRNKGNFPGRFSGRQFSNSRSEMNVSTLELGDSALYLCASSMGVNTEAFFGQGTRLTVV.

The genes are TRBV5-4 and TRBJ1-1; D is possibly TRBD1 (6 bases). The germline V gene has CDR1 SGHNT and CDR2 YYREEE (reference sequence). This CDR3 contains 14 residues. Trimming took off 4 bases at V and 1 base at J, with 11 bases between the two ends. The chain's CDR3 is CASSLRTENTEAFF. The DNA of the CDR3 is TGTGCCAGCAGCCTCCGGACAGAGAACACTGAAGCTTTCTTT.

The V gene is TRBV27, the J gene TRBJ1-1, with 7 bases matching TRBD1. From germline, CDR1 is MNHEY and CDR2 SMNVEV (reference sequence). The CDR3 spans 14 residues. V was pared by 5 bases and J by 5 bases, with 8 bases of the junction left unmatched. The CDR3 DNA reads TGTGCCAGCAGTCCAAGTTACAGGGGAACTGAAGCTTTCTTT. Amino acids: CASSPSYRGTEAFF.

This chain connects TRBV7-2 to TRBJ2-3, with D hard to call. Germline V gives CDR1 SGHTA, CDR2 FQGNSA. The CDR3 is 14 amino acids. V lost 1 base to trimming and J lost 6 bases, with 11 bases between them. The CDR3 reads CASSLVGGFDTQYF. The CDR3 DNA reads TGTGCCAGCAGCTTAGTTGGCGGATTTGATACGCAGTATTTT. The whole variable domain, filled in from reference TRBV7-2 and TRBJ2-3, reads GAGVSQSPSNKVTEKGKDVELRCDPISGHTALYWYRQSLGQGLEFLIYFQGNSAPDKSGLPSDRFSAERTGGSVSTLTIQRTQQEDSAVYLCASSLVGGFDTQYFGPGTRLTVL.

The chain links TRBV4-1 to TRBJ2-1; possibly TRBD1 or TRBD2 for D (5 bases each). There are 13 residues in the CDR3. V shed 4 bases and J shed 10 bases, with 14 bases lying between them. The germline gives CDR1 MGHRA, CDR2 YSYEKL. Here the CDR3 reads CASSRDEAGEQFF. The DNA for the CDR3 is TGCGCCAGCAGCCGGGACGAGGCGGGCGAGCAGTTCTTC.

The V call is TRBV6-5, the J call TRBJ2-5, with D possibly TRBD1 on 6 matching bases. The V end lost 5 bases, the J end lost 1 base, and 11 bases lay between the germline ends. Germline V gene sequence: CDR1 MNHEY, CDR2 SVGAGI. The CDR3 is 14 residues long. Here the CDR3 reads CASSTGGSQETQYF. The DNA of the CDR3 is TGTGCCAGCAGTACTGGGGGCAGCCAAGAGACCCAGTACTTC.

The chain employs TRBV5-1 and TRBJ1-6; TRBD1 might be the D (5 bases). Germline assignment: CDR1 SGHRS and CDR2 YFSETQ. V was pared by 3 bases and J by 10 bases, with 14 bases between. CDR3 length equals 14 residues. The DNA for the CDR3 is TGCGCCAGCAGCTCCCCCAGGGAAGGATCACCCCTCCACTTT. This sequence encodes CASSSPREGSPLHF.

The table lists this clone with a count of one. The rearrangement joins TRBV11-2 to TRBJ1-6; TRBD1 aligns across 9 bases. With 5 bases clipped from V and 10 bases from J, the junction kept 12 bases outside the gene matches. Germline V gene lookup returns CDR1 SGHAT and CDR2 FQNNGV. This CDR3 region has 16 residues. CDR3: CASSLTWDRDGSPLHF. The DNA of the CDR3 is TGTGCCAGCAGCCTAACTTGGGACAGGGACGGATCACCCCTCCACTTT.